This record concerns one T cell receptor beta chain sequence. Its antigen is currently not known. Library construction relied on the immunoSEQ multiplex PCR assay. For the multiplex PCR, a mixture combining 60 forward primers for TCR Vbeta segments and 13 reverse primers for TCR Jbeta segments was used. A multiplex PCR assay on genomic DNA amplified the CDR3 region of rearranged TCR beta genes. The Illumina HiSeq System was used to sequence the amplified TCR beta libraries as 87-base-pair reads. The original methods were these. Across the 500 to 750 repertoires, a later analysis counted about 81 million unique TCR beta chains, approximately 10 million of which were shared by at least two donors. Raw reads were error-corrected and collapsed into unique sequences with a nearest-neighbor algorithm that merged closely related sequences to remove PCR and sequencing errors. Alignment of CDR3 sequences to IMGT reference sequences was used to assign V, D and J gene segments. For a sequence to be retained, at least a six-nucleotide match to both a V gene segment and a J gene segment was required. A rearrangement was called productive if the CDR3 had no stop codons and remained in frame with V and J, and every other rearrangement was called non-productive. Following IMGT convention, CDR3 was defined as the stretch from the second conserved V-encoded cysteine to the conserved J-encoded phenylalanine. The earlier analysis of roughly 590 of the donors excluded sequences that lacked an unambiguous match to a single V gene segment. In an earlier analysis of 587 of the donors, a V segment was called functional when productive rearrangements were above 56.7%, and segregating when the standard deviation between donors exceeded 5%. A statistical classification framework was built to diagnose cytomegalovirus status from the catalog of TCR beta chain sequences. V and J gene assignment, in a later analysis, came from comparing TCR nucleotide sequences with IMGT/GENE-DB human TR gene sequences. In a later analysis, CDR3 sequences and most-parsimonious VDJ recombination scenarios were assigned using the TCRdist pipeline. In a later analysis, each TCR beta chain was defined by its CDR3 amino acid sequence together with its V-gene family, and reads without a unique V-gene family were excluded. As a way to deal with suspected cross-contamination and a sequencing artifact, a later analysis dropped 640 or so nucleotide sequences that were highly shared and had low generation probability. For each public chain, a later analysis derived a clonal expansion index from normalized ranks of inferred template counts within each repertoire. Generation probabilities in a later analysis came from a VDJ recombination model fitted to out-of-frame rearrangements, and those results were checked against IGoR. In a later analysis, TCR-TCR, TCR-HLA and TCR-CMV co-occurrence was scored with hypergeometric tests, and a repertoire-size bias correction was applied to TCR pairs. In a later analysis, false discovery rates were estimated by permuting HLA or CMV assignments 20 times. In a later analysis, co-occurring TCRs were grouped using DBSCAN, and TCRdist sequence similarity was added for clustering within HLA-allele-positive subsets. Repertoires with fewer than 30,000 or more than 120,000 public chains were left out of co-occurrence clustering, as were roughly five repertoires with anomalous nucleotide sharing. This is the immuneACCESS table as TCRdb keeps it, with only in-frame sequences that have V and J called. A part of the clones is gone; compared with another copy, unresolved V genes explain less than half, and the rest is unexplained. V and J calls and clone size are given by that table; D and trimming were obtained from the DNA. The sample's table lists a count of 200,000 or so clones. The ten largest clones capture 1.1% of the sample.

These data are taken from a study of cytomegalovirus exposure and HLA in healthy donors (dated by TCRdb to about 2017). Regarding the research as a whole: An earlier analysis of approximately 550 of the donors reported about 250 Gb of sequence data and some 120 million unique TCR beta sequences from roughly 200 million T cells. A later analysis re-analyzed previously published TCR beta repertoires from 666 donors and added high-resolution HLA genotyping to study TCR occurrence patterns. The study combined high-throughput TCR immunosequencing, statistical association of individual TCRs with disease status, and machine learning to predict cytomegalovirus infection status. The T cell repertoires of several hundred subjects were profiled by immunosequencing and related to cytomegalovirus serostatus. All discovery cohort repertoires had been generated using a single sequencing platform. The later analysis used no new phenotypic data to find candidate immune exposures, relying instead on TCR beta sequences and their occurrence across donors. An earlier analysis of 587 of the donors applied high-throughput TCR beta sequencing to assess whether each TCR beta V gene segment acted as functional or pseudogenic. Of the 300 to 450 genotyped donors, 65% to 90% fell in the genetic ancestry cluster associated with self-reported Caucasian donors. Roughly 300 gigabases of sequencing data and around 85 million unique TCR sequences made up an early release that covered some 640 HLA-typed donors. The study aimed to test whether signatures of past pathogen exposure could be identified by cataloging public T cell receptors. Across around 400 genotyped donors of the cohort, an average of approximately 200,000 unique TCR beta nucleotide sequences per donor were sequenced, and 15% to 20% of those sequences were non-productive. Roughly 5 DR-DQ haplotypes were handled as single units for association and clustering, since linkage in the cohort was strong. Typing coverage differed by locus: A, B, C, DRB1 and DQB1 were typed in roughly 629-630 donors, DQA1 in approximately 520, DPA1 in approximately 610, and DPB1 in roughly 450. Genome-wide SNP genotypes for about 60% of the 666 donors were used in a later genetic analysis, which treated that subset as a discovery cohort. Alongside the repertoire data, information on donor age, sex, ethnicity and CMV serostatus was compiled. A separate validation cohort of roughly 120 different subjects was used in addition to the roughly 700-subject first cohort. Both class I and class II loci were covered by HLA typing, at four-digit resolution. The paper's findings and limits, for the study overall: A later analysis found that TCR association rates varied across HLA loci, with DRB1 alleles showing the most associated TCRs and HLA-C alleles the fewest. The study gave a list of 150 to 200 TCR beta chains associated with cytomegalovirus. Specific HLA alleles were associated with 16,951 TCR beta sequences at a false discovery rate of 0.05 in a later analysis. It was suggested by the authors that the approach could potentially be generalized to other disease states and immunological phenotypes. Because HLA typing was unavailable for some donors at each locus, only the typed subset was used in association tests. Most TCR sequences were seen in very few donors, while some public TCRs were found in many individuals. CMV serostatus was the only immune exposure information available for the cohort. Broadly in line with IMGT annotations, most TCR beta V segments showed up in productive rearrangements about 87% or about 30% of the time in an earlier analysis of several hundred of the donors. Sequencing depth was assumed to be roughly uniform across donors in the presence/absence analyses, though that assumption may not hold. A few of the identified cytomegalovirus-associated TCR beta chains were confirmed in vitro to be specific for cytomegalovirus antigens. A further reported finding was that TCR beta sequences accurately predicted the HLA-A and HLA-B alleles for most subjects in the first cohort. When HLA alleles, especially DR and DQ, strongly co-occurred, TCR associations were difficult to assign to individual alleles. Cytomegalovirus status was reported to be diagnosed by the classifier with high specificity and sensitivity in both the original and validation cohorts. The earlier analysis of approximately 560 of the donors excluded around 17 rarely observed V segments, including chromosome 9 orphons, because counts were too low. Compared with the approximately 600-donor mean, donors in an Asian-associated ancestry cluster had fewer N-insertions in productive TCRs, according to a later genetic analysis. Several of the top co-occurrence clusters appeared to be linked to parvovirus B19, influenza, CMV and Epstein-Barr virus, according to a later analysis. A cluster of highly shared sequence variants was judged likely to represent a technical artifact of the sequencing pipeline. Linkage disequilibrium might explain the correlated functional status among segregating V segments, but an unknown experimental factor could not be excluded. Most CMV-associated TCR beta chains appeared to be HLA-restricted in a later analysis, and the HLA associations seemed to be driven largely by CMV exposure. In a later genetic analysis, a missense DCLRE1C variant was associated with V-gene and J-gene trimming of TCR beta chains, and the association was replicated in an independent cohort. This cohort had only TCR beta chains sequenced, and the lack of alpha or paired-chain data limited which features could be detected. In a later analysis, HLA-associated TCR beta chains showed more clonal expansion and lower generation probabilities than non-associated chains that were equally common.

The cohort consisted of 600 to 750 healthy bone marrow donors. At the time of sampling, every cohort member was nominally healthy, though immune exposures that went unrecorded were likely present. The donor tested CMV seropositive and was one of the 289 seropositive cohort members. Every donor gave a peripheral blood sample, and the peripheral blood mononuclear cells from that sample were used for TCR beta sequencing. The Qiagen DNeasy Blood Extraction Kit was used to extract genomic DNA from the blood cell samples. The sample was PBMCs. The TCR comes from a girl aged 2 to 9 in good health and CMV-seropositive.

This receptor has the CDR3 CATSSRDYRYEQYF. The bases read TGTGCCACCAGCTCCCGGGACTACCGCTACGAGCAGTACTTC. The chain couples TRBV15 to TRBJ2-7, with TRBD2 identical over 7 junction bases. The CDR3 holds 14 amino acids from the cysteine to the phenylalanine. The sequence is cut down to CDR3 DNA, 42 bases in frame from base 1. Clipping removes 5 bases from V and 3 bases from J, with 7 as the unmatched junction base count. The CDR1 and CDR2 encoded by the germline V gene (reference sequence) are LNHNV and YYDKDF.